A selection of T cell receptor beta chains follows, all from one sample in a study of neurological immune-mediated disorders. TCRdb redid the calling of the 5' RACE reads with MiXCR, one entry per CDR3 protein. The data contain roughly 32,000 distinct CDR3 sequences, more than 14% of them seen just once; the ten biggest clones take up 27%. The sequencing input was PBMCs. All receptors derive from a man aged 65 to 85 in good health. CDR3s include the opening cysteine and the closing phenylalanine or tryptophan. A D gene is named only where the DNA matches it firmly. Clone size is stated in some rows and not others, as once, few, many or a class when expanded.

clone_size	j_call	cdr3_length	v_call	d_call	cdr3_aa	cdr3_nt
many	TRBJ1-6	15	TRBV5-1	TRBD1	CASSLGGTGNSPLHF	TGCGCCAGCAGCTTGGGGGGGACAGGGAATTCACCCCTCCACTTT
.	TRBJ1-2	14	TRBV6-1	.	CASTPPRSNYGYTF	TGTGCCAGCACCCCACCTAGATCTAACTATGGCTACACCTTC
many	TRBJ2-1	15	TRBV7-2	.	CASSLDSSSYNEQFF	TGTGCCAGCAGCTTAGACAGCAGCTCCTACAATGAGCAGTTCTTC
many	TRBJ2-6	14	TRBV7-2	.	CASSPERWANVLTF	TGTGCCAGCAGCCCAGAGAGGTGGGCCAACGTCCTGACTTTC
.	TRBJ2-1	13	TRBV5-1	.	CASSQGTHNEQFF	TGCGCCAGCAGCCAGGGGACCCACAATGAGCAGTTCTTC
many	TRBJ2-5	15	TRBV6-5	.	CASSYLLGQQETQYF	TGTGCCAGCAGTTACCTCCTGGGACAACAAGAGACCCAGTACTTC
many	TRBJ1-5	15	TRBV20-1	.	CSASLPGVFNQPQHF	TGCAGTGCTAGTCTTCCAGGGGTATTTAATCAGCCCCAGCATTTT
many	TRBJ2-3	13	TRBV10-3	TRBD1	CAISDRVADTQYF	TGTGCCATCAGCGACAGGGTGGCAGATACGCAGTATTTT
many	TRBJ2-2	15	TRBV5-1	.	CASSLAQGITGELFF	TGCGCCAGCAGCTTGGCGCAGGGGATCACCGGGGAGCTGTTTTTT
medium-sized	TRBJ1-1	14	TRBV5-1	.	CASSLGVMNTEAFF	TGCGCCAGCAGCTTGGGAGTAATGAACACTGAAGCTTTCTTT
many	TRBJ2-1	14	TRBV7-2	.	CASSLEAGYNEQFF	TGTGCCAGCAGCTTAGAAGCCGGTTACAATGAGCAGTTCTTC
many	TRBJ2-5	18	TRBV28	.	CASSRGTVGKYYQETQYF	TGTGCCAGCAGCCGCGGGACGGTGGGCAAGTACTACCAAGAGACCCAGTACTTC
.	TRBJ2-1	15	TRBV7-2	TRBD2	CASSNRASGRNEQFF	TGTGCCAGCAGCAACCGGGCTAGCGGGAGGAATGAGCAGTTCTTC
many	TRBJ1-4	16	TRBV2	.	CASSAAGRATNEKLFF	TGTGCCAGCAGTGCGGCAGGCAGAGCAACTAATGAAAAACTGTTTTTT
many	TRBJ2-1	14	TRBV20-1	.	CSARNYRSSNEQFF	TGCAGTGCTAGAAACTACCGATCCTCCAATGAGCAGTTCTTC
many	TRBJ2-2	15	TRBV5-1	TRBD2	CASSPTGRDTGELFF	TGCGCCAGCAGCCCGACGGGGAGGGACACCGGGGAGCTGTTTTTT
many	TRBJ2-1	16	TRBV11-2	TRBD2	CASSLERMGGYNEQFF	TGTGCCAGCAGCTTAGAAAGGATGGGGGGGTACAATGAGCAGTTCTTC
many	TRBJ2-3	15	TRBV5-6	.	CASSLGGRVGDTQYF	TGTGCCAGCAGCTTGGGGGGCAGGGTCGGGGATACGCAGTATTTT
many	TRBJ1-1	17	TRBV6-2/TRBV6-3	.	CASSLRQGSYMNTEAFF	TGTGCCAGCAGCCTACGCCAGGGGTCATACATGAACACTGAAGCTTTCTTT
many	TRBJ2-7	17	TRBV7-2	TRBD2	CASSLVGRRGSSYEQYF	TGTGCCAGCAGCTTAGTAGGACGGCGGGGGAGCTCCTACGAGCAGTACTTC
many	TRBJ2-1	16	TRBV15	TRBD2	CATSREALAGHNEQFF	TGTGCCACCAGCAGAGAAGCACTAGCGGGACACAATGAGCAGTTCTTC
many	TRBJ1-2	14	TRBV5-1	.	CASSAYSGEAGYTF	TGCGCCAGCAGCGCCTATTCAGGGGAGGCTGGCTACACCTTC
many	TRBJ2-7	15	TRBV4-3	.	CASSQDLNPGNEQYF	TGCGCCAGCAGCCAAGATCTAAACCCTGGCAACGAGCAGTACTTC
few	TRBJ2-3	14	TRBV9	.	CASSGVGGTDTQYF	TGTGCCAGCAGCGGGGTGGGGGGCACAGATACGCAGTATTTT
many	TRBJ1-2	14	TRBV4-3	.	CASSQDGEADGYTF	TGCGCCAGCAGCCAAGACGGTGAGGCGGATGGCTACACCTTC
many	TRBJ2-7	15	TRBV15	.	CATSREDGPNYEQYF	TGTGCCACCAGCAGAGAGGACGGACCGAACTACGAGCAGTACTTC
many	TRBJ2-2	16	TRBV7-2	TRBD1	CASSFRQGWSTGELFF	TGTGCCAGCAGCTTTAGACAGGGTTGGAGCACCGGGGAGCTGTTTTTT
many	TRBJ1-1	16	TRBV7-8	TRBD1	CASSHGTGRSGTEAFF	TGTGCCAGCAGCCACGGGACAGGGCGTTCGGGTACTGAAGCTTTCTTT
many	TRBJ1-4	15	TRBV12-3/TRBV12-4	TRBD1	CASSAGQGENEKLFF	TGTGCCAGCAGTGCGGGACAGGGAGAAAATGAAAAACTGTTTTTT
many	TRBJ1-5	15	TRBV20-1	.	CSARDGRQLNQPQHF	TGCAGTGCTAGAGATGGGAGGCAGCTCAATCAGCCCCAGCATTTT
many	TRBJ2-3	14	TRBV29-1	TRBD1	CSVRKGQGGDTQYF	TGCAGCGTCCGAAAGGGACAGGGTGGCGATACGCAGTATTTT
.	TRBJ1-3	15	TRBV19	TRBD1	CASIGIRTGTNTIYF	TGTGCCAGTATTGGGATCCGGACAGGGACAAACACCATATATTTT
many	TRBJ1-2	13	TRBV7-9	.	CASSLIIRDGYTF	TGTGCCAGCAGCTTAATCATTCGGGATGGCTACACCTTC
many	TRBJ1-1	15	TRBV18	TRBD1	CASSPLPDRDTEAFF	TGTGCCAGCTCACCACTCCCGGACAGGGACACTGAAGCTTTCTTT
.	TRBJ2-5	17	TRBV5-1	.	CASSSQGTSEFQETQYF	TGCGCCAGCAGCTCACAGGGAACTAGCGAGTTCCAAGAGACCCAGTACTTC
many	TRBJ1-5	14	TRBV7-2	.	CASSPGGYNQPQHF	TGTGCCAGCAGCCCCGGTGGCTACAATCAGCCCCAGCATTTT
.	TRBJ2-1	14	TRBV10-3	TRBD2	CAIRKGTSYNEQFF	TGTGCCATCAGGAAGGGGACTAGCTACAATGAGCAGTTCTTC
many	TRBJ2-3	13	TRBV24-1	.	CATFNRGTDTQYF	TGTGCCACCTTCAACCGGGGCACAGATACGCAGTATTTT
many	TRBJ1-4	14	TRBV7-2	.	CASSLAGSSEKLFF	TGTGCCAGCAGCTTAGCTGGCAGTAGTGAAAAACTGTTTTTT
many	TRBJ1-2	15	TRBV5-1	.	CASSLAPGAVDGYTF	TGCGCCAGCAGCTTGGCCCCAGGGGCTGTGGATGGCTACACCTTC
.	TRBJ1-4	16	TRBV3-1	.	CASSQRTGPTNEKLFF	TGTGCCAGCAGCCAGAGAACAGGTCCAACTAATGAAAAACTGTTTTTT
many	TRBJ2-5	13	TRBV12-3/TRBV12-4	.	CASRPGFTETQYF	TGTGCCAGCAGGCCAGGTTTTACGGAGACCCAGTACTTC
.	TRBJ1-2	13	TRBV24-1	.	CATSDAGYYGYTF	TGTGCCACCAGTGATGCAGGGTACTATGGCTACACCTTC
many	TRBJ1-6	16	TRBV5-4	.	CASSLAEGRHNSPLHF	TGTGCCAGCAGCTTGGCCGAAGGCAGGCATAATTCACCCCTCCACTTT
many	TRBJ2-7	14	TRBV5-1	.	CASSLAPAQAEQYF	TGCGCCAGCAGCTTGGCCCCGGCACAGGCCGAGCAGTACTTC
many	TRBJ2-1	14	TRBV20-1	TRBD2	CSAGGGGGYNEQFF	TGCAGTGCTGGGGGCGGGGGGGGCTACAATGAGCAGTTCTTC
many	TRBJ2-1	14	TRBV15	TRBD2	CATSRGGSYNEQFF	TGTGCCACCAGCCGGGGGGGATCCTACAATGAGCAGTTCTTC
many	TRBJ2-7	14	TRBV7-9	TRBD2	CASSLSGGTYEQYF	TGTGCCAGCAGCTTAAGCGGGGGAACCTACGAGCAGTACTTC
many	TRBJ1-5	14	TRBV20-1	.	CSASSQKHNQPQHF	TGCAGTGCTAGCAGTCAGAAACACAATCAGCCCCAGCATTTT
once	TRBJ1-1	14	TRBV12-3/TRBV12-4	.	CASCLHVLNTEAFF	TGTGCCAGCTGTTTGCATGTGCTGAACACTGAAGCTTTCTTT
many	TRBJ2-5	13	TRBV5-1	.	CASSQGFWETQYF	TGCGCCAGCAGCCAAGGTTTCTGGGAGACCCAGTACTTC
medium-sized	TRBJ1-5	19	TRBV28	TRBD1	CASSHKGTGASPGLQPQHF	TGTGCCAGCAGCCACAAGGGGACAGGGGCCTCCCCGGGTCTTCAGCCCCAGCATTTT
many	TRBJ1-1	15	TRBV28	.	CASSSPRDKNTEAFF	TGTGCCAGCAGTTCACCCCGGGACAAGAACACTGAAGCTTTCTTT
many	TRBJ1-1	13	TRBV18	.	CASSPPDGTEAFF	TGTGCCAGCTCACCACCGGACGGCACTGAAGCTTTCTTT
.	TRBJ1-1	12	TRBV20-1	.	CSASHPHTEAFF	TGCAGTGCTTCACATCCACACACTGAAGCTTTCTTT
.	TRBJ2-5	16	TRBV7-8	.	CASSLDDNGRAETQYF	TGTGCCAGCAGCTTAGATGATAATGGCAGGGCTGAGACCCAATACTTC
many	TRBJ1-3	16	TRBV4-1	.	CASSQDGGRGGNTIYF	TGCGCCAGCAGCCAAGACGGGGGCAGGGGAGGAAACACCATATATTTT
few	TRBJ2-1	15	TRBV4-3	TRBD1	CASSQPDRESNEQFF	TGCGCCAGCAGCCAACCCGACAGGGAATCCAATGAGCAGTTCTTC
few	TRBJ1-4	14	TRBV6-1	.	CASSDGWTAEKLFF	TGTGCCAGCAGTGACGGATGGACAGCTGAAAAACTGTTTTTT